The 9 T cell receptor beta chains in this list originate from one sample, sequenced in a study of T cell responses to AZD1222 COVID-19 vaccine. Sequenced by immunoSEQ multiplex PCR; TCRdb stores in-frame clones only, minus some. The sample holds fewer than 150,000 clones, approximately 90% seen once. Sequenced here: peripheral blood, sampled 28 days after the second AZD1222 dose. These receptors all come from an adult who received the AZD1222 COVID-19 vaccine.

This chain links TRBV30 with TRBJ2-5, with D tentatively TRBD1 (5 bases). The V end lost 1 base, the J end lost 3 bases, and 12 bases lay between the germline ends. The CDR3 totals 14 residues. The V gene's germline CDR1 is GTSNPN and CDR2 SVGIG (reference sequence). The CDR3 bases are TGTGCCTGGAGTGGGTGGTCAGGGAAAGAGACCCAGTACTTC. The encoded protein is CAWSGWSGKETQYF.

The chain employs TRBV10-3 and TRBJ2-3; 8 bases align to TRBD2. Germline CDR1 ENHRY, CDR2 SYGVKD. J gave up 1 base and V 6 bases, and 6 bases lay outside the gene matches. CDR3 length: 15 residues. In nucleotides, the CDR3 is TGTGCCATCAGCCCCCGGGAGGGACGCACAGATACGCAGTATTTT. As protein: CAISPREGRTDTQYF.

The chain has TRBV11-2 and TRBJ1-1; 8 bases match TRBD1. V shed 2 bases and J 6 bases; nucleotides not matched to a gene: 14. Germline CDR1 reads SGHAT; CDR2 reads FQNNGV. The CDR3 sequence is 17 residues long. The CDR3 sequence: CASSLRPPGQGLAEAFF. For the CDR3, the DNA is TGTGCCAGCAGCTTAAGACCTCCAGGACAGGGTCTGGCTGAAGCTTTCTTT. Complete variable domain (other parts from reference TRBV11-2 and TRBJ1-1): EAGVAQSPRYKIIEKRQSVAFWCNPISGHATLYWYQQILGQGPKLLIQFQNNGVVDDSQLPKDRFSAERLKGVDSTLKIQPAKLEDSAVYLCASSLRPPGQGLAEAFFGQGTRLTVV.

This rearrangement joins TRBV21-1 to TRBJ2-2; TRBD1, the D gene given by the table, was not confirmed from the DNA. TRBV21-1 is deemed a pseudogene. The CDR3 loop spans 15 amino acids. This CDR3 reads CASSKEGERTGELFF. CDR3 nucleotide sequence: TGTGCCAGCAGCAAAGAGGGGGAGAGGACCGGGGAGCTGTTTTTT.

The V and J genes are TRBV10-2 and TRBJ1-1; the D is unclear. V lost 7 bases, J lost 1 base, and 13 bases lay in between. The CDR3 contains 14 residues. Per the germline V gene, CDR1 is WSHSY and CDR2 is SAAADI. CDR3 region: CASKRWDGNTEAFF. CDR3 sequence (DNA): TGCGCCAGCAAACGGTGGGATGGGAACACTGAAGCTTTCTTT.

By its share, this clone is medium-sized (0.01 to 0.1%). The chain joins TRBV12-3 or TRBV12-4 to TRBJ2-7, with a tentative D call TRBD2 (5 bases). The V end was cut by 6 bases, the J end by 7 bases, with 13 bases between. The CDR3 has 12 residues. CDR3 DNA sequence: TGTGCCAGCAGCCCAACCCCGGGGGAGCAGTACTTC. Protein product: CASSPTPGEQYF.

This clone showed up just a few times. The chain uses TRBV13 and TRBJ1-1; D call uncertain. Germline V gene data show CDR1 as PRHDT and CDR2 as FYEKMQ (reference sequence). Trimming stripped 0 bases from V and 5 bases from J, with 13 bases between. The CDR3 has 15 amino acids. In DNA form, the CDR3 reads TGTGCCAGCAGCTTAGGCCGGGTAGCGAGAACTGAAGCTTTCTTT. Translated, it gives CASSLGRVARTEAFF.

The chain has TRBV3-1 (or the pseudogene TRBV3-2) and TRBJ2-3; D is unresolved. V lost 0 bases and J lost 4, with 8 bases in between. This CDR3 is built from 14 residues. Germline V gene sequence: CDR1 LGHDT, CDR2 YNNKEL (reference sequence). CDR3 residues: CASSQDWASDTQYF. In nucleotides, the CDR3 is TGTGCCAGCAGCCAAGATTGGGCTTCAGATACGCAGTATTTT.

The chain combines TRBV14 with TRBJ1-1; D is undetermined. The CDR3 spans 12 residues. Trimming pared 4 bases from V and 1 base from J, leaving 4 bases between. The germline gives CDR1 SGHDN, CDR2 FVKESK. Written as DNA, the CDR3 is TGTGCCAGCAGCCGACGGAACACTGAAGCTTTCTTT. Residues: CASSRRNTEAFF. Together with reference TRBV14 and TRBJ1-1, the CDR3 gives the full variable domain: EAGVTQFPSHSVIEKGQTVTLRCDPISGHDNLYWYRRVMGKEIKFLLHFVKESKQDESGMPNNRFLAERTGGTYSTLKVQPAELEDSGVYFCASSRRNTEAFFGQGTRLTVV.